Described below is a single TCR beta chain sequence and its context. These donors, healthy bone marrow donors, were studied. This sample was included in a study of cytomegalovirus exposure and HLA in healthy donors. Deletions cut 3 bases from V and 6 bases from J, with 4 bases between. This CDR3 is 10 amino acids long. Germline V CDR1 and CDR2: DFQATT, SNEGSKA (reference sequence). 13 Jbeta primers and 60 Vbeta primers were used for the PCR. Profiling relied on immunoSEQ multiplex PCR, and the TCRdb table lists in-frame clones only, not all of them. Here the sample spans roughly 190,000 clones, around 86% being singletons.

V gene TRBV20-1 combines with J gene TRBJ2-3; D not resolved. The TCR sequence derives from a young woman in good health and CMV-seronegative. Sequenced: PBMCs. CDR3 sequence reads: CSASRDTQYF. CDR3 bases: TGCAGTGCTAGTCGGGATACGCAGTATTTT.